A selection of T cell receptor beta chains follows, all from one sample in a study of blood T cell repertoires in COVID-19. Data came from immunoSEQ multiplex PCR; TCRdb stores just in-frame clones and leaves some out. This table has more than 200,000 clones, about 85% appearing once. Sequenced input: PBMCs or T cells enriched from blood (not recorded which). The source is a man between 25 and 39 years old who had recovered from COVID-19. CDR3s include the opening cysteine and the closing phenylalanine or tryptophan. Fields, in order: J gene, clone size, D gene, V gene, CDR3 length, CDR3 protein, CDR3 DNA. A D gene is named only where the DNA matches it firmly. The size field is filled for only some rows; it gives once, few, many or a size class.

TRBJ1-6	.	.	TRBV14	15	CASSPYRNLESPLHF	TGTGCCAGCAGTCCGTACAGGAACTTGGAATCACCCCTCCACTTT
TRBJ1-6	once	TRBD1	TRBV5-4	15	CASGNVGQHNSPLHF	TGTGCCAGCGGAAACGTGGGACAGCATAATTCACCCCTCCACTTT
TRBJ1-3	.	.	TRBV7-2	15	CASSSQVLAGNTIYF	TGTGCCAGCAGCTCCCAGGTCTTGGCTGGAAACACCATATATTTT
TRBJ2-2	.	.	TRBV15	18	CATSPRPGTRTNTGELFF	TGTGCCACCAGCCCCCGTCCCGGGACACGGACGAACACCGGGGAGCTGTTTTTT
TRBJ2-3	.	.	TRBV18	20	CASSPFARRLDPSSTDTQYF	TGTGCCAGCTCACCATTCGCACGGAGATTAGACCCATCTAGCACAGATACGCAGTATTTT
TRBJ1-6	.	.	TRBV3-1/TRBV3-2	14	CASSQTRVGSPLHF	TGTGCCAGCAGCCAAACCAGGGTCGGGTCACCCCTCCACTTT
TRBJ1-5	.	.	TRBV29-1	13	CSSTNGEGQPQHF	TGCAGCTCAACCAACGGGGAAGGTCAGCCCCAGCATTTT
TRBJ1-1	.	.	TRBV21-1	19	CASSNEESEGTQGGTEAFF	TGTGCCAGCAGCAATGAGGAGTCAGAGGGGACCCAGGGAGGCACTGAAGCTTTCTTT
TRBJ2-7	.	.	TRBV6-4	15	CASTYPGGSYYEQYF	TGTGCCAGCACCTATCCCGGGGGATCCTACTACGAGCAGTACTTC
TRBJ1-5	few	TRBD1	TRBV18	16	CASSPRGTGGHQPQHF	TGTGCCAGCTCACCACGAGGGACAGGGGGCCATCAGCCCCAGCATTTT
TRBJ2-1	.	TRBD2	TRBV28	13	CASSSGLATGEFF	TGTGCCAGCAGCTCCGGACTAGCAACCGGGGAGTTCTTC